These 2 T cell receptor beta chains came from one sample sequenced in a study of blood T cell repertoires in COVID-19. TCRdb keeps only in-frame clones here, not all; method: immunoSEQ multiplex PCR. The sample has over 150,000 clones, approximately 85% seen once. Sequencing was performed on peripheral blood. These receptors all stem from a man between 60 and 75 years old with COVID-19, enrolled during active disease.

The chain has TRBV4-1 and TRBJ2-3, with 7 positions matching TRBD2. Trimming removed 5 bases from V and 2 bases from J; junction bases left unmatched: 7. Looked up from germline, CDR1 is MGHRA and CDR2 is YSYEKL. The CDR3 is 15 amino acids. The CDR3 region has the DNA TGCGCCAGCAGCGACGCTAGCGGAAACACAGATACGCAGTATTTT. Encoded protein: CASSDASGNTDTQYF.

The chain joins TRBV4-1 to TRBJ1-2; perhaps TRBD1 as D (5 bases). CDR3 length equals 15 residues. Germline CDR1 reads MGHRA; CDR2 reads YSYEKL. V lost 4 bases, J lost 8 bases, and 20 bases lay in between. The DNA of the CDR3 is TGCGCCAGCAGCCTTTCGGGGGAGGGACCCGGGGGCTACACCTTC. Translation: CASSLSGEGPGGYTF.